Sequencing of this T cell receptor beta chain was carried out in a study of CD8 T cells in ankylosing spondylitis. TCRdb independently ran MiXCR on the 5' RACE reads; one entry per CDR3 protein. The sample has 200,000 to 250,000 distinct CDR3 sequences; 5.5% to 7.5% are singletons. V lost 0 bases and J lost 7, with 11 bases in between. This CDR3 has 14 amino acids. Germline-derived CDR1 and CDR2 are SGHVS and FNYEAQ. This clonotype was observed a handful of times. Its antigen is unidentified. Study-level findings and limits: Ankylosing spondylitis blood appeared to carry a characteristic TCR beta motif of roughly eight highly homologous variants.

The receptor's source is a male donor with ankylosing spondylitis. The V and J genes are TRBV7-6 and TRBJ2-3; no definite D call. Sample: blood, either unsorted or a sorted T cell fraction (not recorded which). CDR3 sequence: CASSLAREFHTQYF. In DNA, the CDR3 is TGTGCCAGCAGCTTAGCGCGTGAGTTTCATACGCAGTATTTT.